The sequence of this TCR beta chain was determined in a study of identical twins. Study-level points and caveats: Cross-sectional statistics underpinned the conclusions; the same donors were not followed. Sequences that were beta out-of-frame showed weaker excess twin sharing.

In TCRdb, the 5' RACE reads were re-called with MiXCR into one record per CDR3 protein. The sample holds around 470,000 distinct CDR3 sequences, 12% to 15% seen once. CDR1 and CDR2 (germline): MDHEN, SYDVKM. The junction had 6 bases not matched to a gene; V was cut back by 7 bases and J by 3 bases. The length of the CDR3 is 14 residues. With regard to this clonotype: Its antigen is still unknown.

The sample was also reused in another study, on yellow fever vaccine responses in identical twins.

This sequence was found in a woman younger than 35 in good health. The chain combines TRBV28 with TRBJ1-5; 7 positions match TRBD1. Sequenced sample: CD4+ T cells sorted from blood. Written as DNA, the CDR3 is TGTGCCAGCACTACAGACAGGGTCAATCAGCCCCAGCATTTT. Amino acid sequence: CASTTDRVNQPQHF. Together with reference TRBV28 and TRBJ1-5, the CDR3 gives the full variable domain: DVKVTQSSRYLVKRTGEKVFLECVQDMDHENMFWYRQDPGLGLRLIYFSYDVKMKEKGDIPEGYSVSREKKERFSLILESASTNQTSMYLCASTTDRVNQPQHFGDGTRLSIL.